These T cell receptor beta chains were read from a single sample in a study of blood T cell repertoires in COVID-19. This table comes from immunoSEQ multiplex PCR, and its TCRdb copy is limited to in-frame clones, with some not included. The sample carries around 120,000 clones, around 89% recorded once. The sequencing input was peripheral blood. These receptors all stem from a woman aged 60-70 years with COVID-19, enrolled during active disease. Both conserved end residues are part of each CDR3. D genes are given only for firm matches. The size entry is marked missing in some rows and otherwise reads once, few, many or a size class.

>.|TRBD2|TRBJ2-1|TRBV7-2
CASSSDSGPYNEQFF
TGTGCCAGCAGTTCTGATAGCGGGCCCTACAATGAGCAGTTCTTC
>once|.|TRBJ2-2|TRBV3-1/TRBV3-2
CATVCTGELFF
TGTGCCACCGTATGTACCGGGGAGCTGTTTTTT
>.|TRBD1|TRBJ2-3|TRBV2
CASQGDRVTDTQYF
TGTGCCTCCCAGGGAGACAGGGTCACAGATACGCAGTATTTT
>.|TRBD2|TRBJ2-6|TRBV19
CASSRLAAGANVLTF
TGTGCCAGTAGTAGACTAGCCGCCGGGGCCAACGTCCTGACTTTC
>.|TRBD1|TRBJ1-1|TRBV5-1
CASSPGTGVGNTEAFF
TGCGCCAGCAGCCCGGGGACAGGGGTGGGGAACACTGAAGCTTTCTTT
>.|.|TRBJ1-4|TRBV4-1
CASSPGHLGRDEKLFF
TGCGCCAGCAGCCCGGGACATCTTGGGAGGGATGAAAAACTGTTTTTT
>.|.|TRBJ1-2|TRBV6-2/TRBV6-3
CASSFFGQGADGYTF
TGTGCCAGCAGTTTCTTTGGTCAAGGGGCGGATGGCTACACCTTC
>.|TRBD1|TRBJ2-5|TRBV5-1
CASSSGQGVETQYF
TGCGCCAGCAGCTCGGGACAGGGGGTCGAGACCCAGTACTTC
>.|TRBD1|TRBJ1-6|TRBV7-2
CASSPTRTTGGNSPLHF
TGTGCCAGCAGCCCTACAAGGACGACAGGGGGAAACTCACCCCTCCACTTT
>.|.|TRBJ2-3|TRBV4-3
CASSQHDLSTDTQYF
TGCGCCAGCAGCCAGCACGACTTAAGCACAGATACGCAGTATTTT
>once|.|TRBJ1-1|TRBV11-2
CASSLLDSHTEAFF
TGTGCCAGCAGCTTATTGGACAGCCACACTGAAGCTTTCTTT
>.|TRBD1|TRBJ2-5|TRBV10-3
CATSGTEGETQYF
TGTGCCACTTCCGGGACAGAGGGAGAGACCCAGTACTTC
>.|.|TRBJ1-1|TRBV15
CATSRETGGTEAFF
TGTGCCACCAGCAGAGAAACTGGAGGCACTGAAGCTTTCTTT
>.|.|TRBJ1-1|TRBV6-5
CASSYSDAGGAFF
TGTGCCAGCAGTTACTCGGACGCGGGTGGGGCTTTCTTT
>.|TRBD1|TRBJ1-5|TRBV27
CASRFGGQGSSHQPQHF
TGTGCCAGCAGATTCGGTGGACAGGGAAGTAGCCATCAGCCCCAGCATTTT
>.|TRBD1|TRBJ2-3|TRBV7-2
CASSLVAGTGSTDTQYF
TGTGCCAGCAGCTTAGTAGCCGGGACAGGGAGCACAGATACGCAGTATTTT
>few|.|TRBJ1-3|TRBV9
CASSVEGGNTIYF
TGTGCCAGCAGCGTGGAGGGTGGAAACACCATATATTTT
>.|.|TRBJ2-3|TRBV4-3
CASSQDEDSTDTQYF
TGCGCCAGCAGCCAAGACGAGGATAGCACAGATACGCAGTATTTT
>.|.|TRBJ2-7|TRBV5-6
CASSFGPHNEQYF
TGTGCCAGCAGCTTTGGGCCACACAACGAGCAGTACTTC
>.|.|TRBJ2-5|TRBV11-2
CASSLDRTGLMETQYF
TGTGCCAGCAGCTTAGATCGTACAGGGTTGATGGAGACCCAGTACTTC
>.|TRBD1|TRBJ1-3|TRBV20-1
CSASPGTAGNTIYF
TGCAGTGCTAGTCCCGGGACAGCTGGAAACACCATATATTTT
>.|.|TRBJ1-1|TRBV5-1
CASSLASTGEAFF
TGCGCCAGCAGCTTGGCCTCTACAGGTGAAGCTTTCTTT
>.|.|TRBJ1-4|TRBV5-4
CASSFAGSEKLFF
TGTGCCAGCAGCTTTGCGGGGAGTGAAAAACTGTTTTTT
>.|.|TRBJ1-3|TRBV7-2
CASSQVGSPGNTIYF
TGTGCCAGCAGTCAAGTTGGCAGTCCCGGAAACACCATATATTTT
>.|TRBD1|TRBJ1-1|TRBV7-8
CASSFGTDTEAFF
TGTGCCAGCAGCTTCGGGACAGACACTGAAGCTTTCTTT
>.|.|TRBJ1-5|TRBV6-5
CAVSGLNQPQHF
TGTGCCGTATCGGGACTCAATCAGCCCCAGCATTTT
>.|.|TRBJ1-1|TRBV2
CASSVGLRAGIGTEAFF
TGTGCCAGCAGTGTTGGTCTTCGGGCAGGGATAGGCACTGAAGCTTTCTTT
>.|.|TRBJ1-2|TRBV14
CASSLLAGVGYTF
TGTGCCAGCAGCCTTCTCGCAGGGGTCGGCTACACCTTC
>.|TRBD1|TRBJ1-1|TRBV7-9
CASSKGQGKTEAFF
TGTGCCAGCAGCAAAGGACAGGGTAAGACTGAAGCTTTCTTT
>.|.|TRBJ1-2|TRBV3-1/TRBV3-2
CASSQESRGGYTF
TGTGCCAGCAGCCAAGAATCCAGGGGTGGCTACACCTTC
>.|.|TRBJ2-3|TRBV7-2
CASSFFSVGADTQYF
TGTGCCAGCAGCTTTTTCAGCGTCGGGGCAGATACGCAGTATTTT
>.|.|TRBJ2-7|TRBV4-1
CASSQSSWRAVEQYF
TGCGCCAGCAGCCAAAGTTCGTGGCGGGCCGTGGAGCAGTACTTC
>.|.|TRBJ1-1|TRBV7-8
CASSRPPRAPGEAFF
TGTGCCAGCAGCCGACCCCCCAGGGCCCCAGGTGAAGCTTTCTTT
>.|.|TRBJ1-4|TRBV6-6
CASINRETNEKLFF
TGTGCCAGCATTAACAGGGAAACTAATGAAAAACTGTTTTTT
>few|.|TRBJ1-1|TRBV10-3
CAISVSVNTEAFF
TGTGCCATCAGTGTTTCGGTGAACACTGAAGCTTTCTTT
>.|TRBD1|TRBJ1-5|TRBV5-6
CASSSGTGGNQPQHF
TGTGCCAGCAGCTCCGGGACAGGGGGTAATCAGCCCCAGCATTTT
>.|.|TRBJ2-7|TRBV29-1
CSVDLGAGEQYF
TGCAGCGTTGATTTGGGGGCGGGCGAGCAGTACTTC
>.|TRBD2|TRBJ2-2|TRBV5-1
CASSPLAEPAGELFF
TGCGCCAGCAGCCCCCTAGCGGAACCGGCCGGGGAGCTGTTTTTT
>.|.|TRBJ2-1|TRBV14
CASSPQGFHEQFF
TGTGCCAGCAGCCCACAGGGTTTCCATGAGCAGTTCTTC
>.|.|TRBJ2-5|TRBV4-3
CASGGGDTQETQYF
TGCGCCAGTGGAGGAGGCGATACCCAAGAGACCCAGTACTTC
>.|.|TRBJ2-2|TRBV7-7
CASRADWNTGELFF
TGTGCTAGCAGGGCTGACTGGAACACCGGGGAGCTGTTTTTT
>.|.|TRBJ2-2|TRBV18
CASSPQATGELFF
TGTGCCAGCTCACCTCAGGCTACCGGGGAGCTGTTTTTT
>.|.|TRBJ2-2|TRBV7-2
CASSYDSSWGELFF
TGTGCCAGCAGCTATGACAGCAGTTGGGGGGAGCTGTTTTTT
>once|TRBD2|TRBJ2-3|TRBV4-3
CASSQERAGVPDTQYF
TGCGCCAGCAGCCAAGAAAGAGCGGGGGTTCCAGATACGCAGTATTTT
>.|.|TRBJ2-1|TRBV7-9
CASSPKRDNEQFF
TGTGCCAGCAGCCCGAAGCGAGACAATGAGCAGTTCTTC
>.|TRBD2|TRBJ2-1|TRBV9
CASSAEAGYYNEQFF
TGTGCCAGCAGCGCCGAAGCGGGGTACTACAATGAGCAGTTCTTC
>.|.|TRBJ2-5|TRBV19
CATAMKETQYF
TGTGCCACCGCGATGAAAGAGACCCAGTACTTC
>.|.|TRBJ2-3|TRBV18
CASSPRARAGTDTQYF
TGTGCCAGCTCACCGCGAGCCAGGGCTGGCACAGATACGCAGTATTTT
>.|TRBD2|TRBJ2-3|TRBV6-2/TRBV6-3
CASSFGTSGDTDTQYF
TGTGCCAGCAGTTTCGGGACTAGCGGGGACACAGATACGCAGTATTTT
>.|.|TRBJ2-7|TRBV5-6
CASSSQLGGYGKHYEQYF
TGTGCCAGCAGCTCGCAGCTAGGGGGTTACGGGAAGCACTACGAGCAGTACTTC
>.|.|TRBJ2-2|TRBV15
CATSQGQHLGELFF
TGTGCCACCAGCCAAGGACAACATCTTGGGGAGCTGTTTTTT
>once|.|TRBJ2-7|TRBV5-8
CASSLYSDYEQYF
TGTGCCAGCAGCTTGTATTCAGACTACGAGCAGTACTTC
>once|TRBD1|TRBJ1-1|TRBV18
CASSTPGGRTEAFF
TGTGCCAGCTCAACCCCAGGGGGCCGGACTGAAGCTTTCTTT